This record looks at one T cell receptor beta chain sequence and its context. The source of the sample is a study of CD8 T cells in Susac syndrome. Random hexamers were used to reverse transcribe roughly 0.45 to 1 ug of RNA. Across 54 Vbeta and 13 Jbeta, TCR beta CDR3 was amplified with immunoSEQ multiplex PCR. TCRdb used MiXCR to reprocess the immunoSEQ multiplex PCR reads, holding one entry per CDR3 protein. The table lists some 120,000 distinct CDR3 sequences, 90% to 95% of them singletons. Trimming left V 0 bases short and J 1 base short, with 15 bases between. This CDR3 is 16 amino acids long. Looked up from germline, CDR1 is SQVTM and CDR2 is ANQGSEA.

The rearrangement links TRBV29-1 to TRBJ1-2, with a possible D match to TRBD1 (6 bases). This clonotype was sampled from a human donor with multiple sclerosis. Sequencing was carried out using CD8+ T cells from PBMCs. CDR3: CSVEEYTGQINYGYTF. In nucleotides, the CDR3 is TGCAGCGTTGAAGAGTATACAGGGCAGATTAACTATGGCTACACCTTC.